These 2 T cell receptor beta chains came from one sample sequenced in a study of Graves' ophthalmopathy and Graves' hyperthyroidism. Amplifying from RNA transcripts, the study obtained TCR beta CDR3 regions. The first round was an RT-PCR with HTBI primers, and the second round was a multiplex PCR. TCRdb itself ran the multiplex PCR reads through MiXCR, one entry per CDR3 protein. The data show 680,000 or so distinct CDR3 sequences, approximately 21% seen once. The sample was peripheral blood. These receptors all come from a woman aged 18 to 35 with stable Graves' hyperthyroidism. Some clones in this sample may be carry-over from other donors' samples.

The chain recombines TRBV2 with TRBJ2-2; perhaps TRBD2 as D (6 bases). Trimming left V 6 bases short and J 8 bases short, with 16 bases between. Germline V gives CDR1 SNHLY, CDR2 FYNNEI. This CDR3 is built from 14 residues. The CDR3 DNA sequence: TGTGCCAGCAGGTTTCGGGGGAGTTCTGGGGAGCTGTTTTTT. Its protein product is CASRFRGSSGELFF.

This clonotype has only a few counts. The rearrangement joins TRBV7-8 to TRBJ2-7; 12 bases match TRBD2. The germline CDR1 and CDR2 sequences are SGHVS and FQNEAQ. This CDR3 spans 16 amino acids. The J segment lost 4 bases and the V segment lost 1 base, leaving 5 bases of the junction unmatched. The chain's CDR3 is CASSLVASGRGYEQYF. In DNA form, the CDR3 reads TGTGCCAGCAGCTTAGTAGCTAGCGGGAGGGGGTACGAGCAGTACTTC.